These 29 T cell receptor beta chains were sequenced from one sample in a study of prognosis after radiotherapy for stage I lung cancer (dated by TCRdb to 2020 to 2022). TCRdb names Illumina HiSeq 3000 as the instrument used. Two rounds of multiplex PCR were used to amplify the TCR beta CDR3 region from genomic DNA. In the first PCR round, primers specific to each TRBV and TRBJ gene were used, and the primer sequences were filed in Chinese patent CN105087789A. TCRdb passed the public sequencing reads through fastp at Q25 and MiXCR, retaining productive beta sequences. Rows are unified per CDR3 protein, each entry keeping the most common DNA and genes. The table for this sample lists 26,000 or so distinct CDR3 sequences; around 30% of them were counted only once. The ten largest clones represent roughly a third of the sample. Source: PBMCs, taken before or after stereotactic body radiation therapy (not recorded which). The receptors were gathered from a donor aged 50 or older with non-small cell lung cancer.

The rearrangement uses TRBV6-1 and TRBJ2-7; 10 nucleotides match TRBD1. The germline gives CDR1 MNHNS, CDR2 SASEGT. The CDR3 totals 15 residues. The V and J ends lost 5 bases and 3 bases, in that order; junction bases with no gene match: 7. CDR3 DNA sequence: TGTGCCAGCAGTCGCTCGGGACAGGGGTACTACGAGCAGTACTTC. It encodes CASSRSGQGYYEQYF.

This clonotype appeared many times. The chain is built from TRBV5-1 and TRBJ2-7, with D perhaps TRBD1 (5 bases). Looked up from germline, CDR1 is SGHRS and CDR2 is YFSETQ. Trimming removed 4 bases from V and 5 bases from J, with 22 bases in between. The CDR3 runs 16 residues. The DNA of the CDR3 is TGCGCCAGCAGCCAGAGCTCGGCAGGGCCCCTCCACGAGCAGTACTTC. Translated, it gives CASSQSSAGPLHEQYF. Drawing the rest from reference TRBV5-1 and TRBJ2-7, the complete variable domain is KAGVTQTPRYLIKTRGQQVTLSCSPISGHRSVSWYQQTPGQGLQFLFEYFSETQRNKGNFPGRFSGRQFSNSRSEMNVSTLELGDSALYLCASSQSSAGPLHEQYFGPGTRLTVT.

At least ten counts were recorded for this clonotype. The CDR3 nucleotides read TGTGCCAGCAGCTTCGAGGTAGCCGTCCAGAGCTCCTACGAGCAGTACTTC. Translated, it gives CASSFEVAVQSSYEQYF. The V call is TRBV5-8, the J call TRBJ2-7; D remains ambiguous. CDR1 SGHTS and CDR2 YDEGEE come from the germline V gene. This CDR3 comprises 17 residues. The V end lost 2 bases, the J end lost 0 bases, and 18 bases lay between the germline ends.

The table lists this clonotype with many counts. The V call is TRBV5-6, the J call TRBJ2-1; 9 nucleotides match TRBD2. Germline V CDR1 and CDR2: SGHDT, YYEEEE. V lost 5 bases and J lost 4; bases outside the gene matches: 4. The CDR3 is made up of 14 amino acids. In nucleotides, the CDR3 is TGTGCCAGCAGACGACTAGCGGATTACAATGAGCAGTTCTTC. It encodes CASRRLADYNEQFF.

This clonotype was observed many times. CDR3: CASSYSSGTGERGYTF. The CDR3 nucleotides read TGTGCCAGCAGTTACTCCTCGGGGACAGGGGAGCGGGGGTACACCTTC. The genes are TRBV6-5 and TRBJ1-2; 10 positions match TRBD1. V dropped 0 bases and J dropped 11; count of bases not matched to a gene: 12. This CDR3 is built from 16 residues. CDR1 and CDR2 (germline): MNHEY, SVGAGI.

This clonotype has ten or more counts. The rearrangement links TRBV12-3 or TRBV12-4 to TRBJ2-3; D unclear. This CDR3 is built from 12 residues. V shed 3 bases and J shed 1 base, with 2 bases lying between them. The CDR3 here is CASSFRTDTQYF. The CDR3 bases are TGTGCCAGCAGTTTCCGCACAGATACGCAGTATTTT.

For this clonotype: This could be a read error, since a much larger clone is one nucleotide away. This rearrangement joins TRBV7-2 to TRBJ2-5; D not certain. The CDR3 covers 12 residues. CDR1 is SGHTA and CDR2 is FQGNSA in the germline V gene. The ends were cut back, 5 bases at V and 5 bases at J, with 9 bases in the middle. CDR3 sequence (DNA): TGTGCCAGCAGCGACCTTGCGGAGACCCAGTACTTC. This codes for CASSDLAETQYF. Variable domain in full (rest from reference TRBV7-2 and TRBJ2-5): GAGVSQSPSNKVTEKGKDVELRCDPISGHTALYWYRQSLGQGLEFLIYFQGNSAPDKSGLPSDRFSAERTGGSVSTLTIQRTQQEDSAVYLCASSDLAETQYFGPGTRLLVL.

The chain employs TRBV19 and TRBJ1-6, with D hard to call. CDR1 and CDR2 (germline): LNHDA, SQIVND (reference sequence). Trimming took off 7 bases at V and 5 bases at J, with 12 bases between the two ends. The CDR3 runs 14 residues. The DNA of the CDR3 is TGTGCCAGTATGAGTGGACTAAATAATTCACCCCTCCACTTT. Translating gives CASMSGLNNSPLHF.

This clonotype was recorded at least ten times. V is TRBV3-1 and J is TRBJ1-2; D is unresolved. Germline V gene data show CDR1 as LGHDT and CDR2 as YNNKEL (reference sequence). The CDR3 runs to 15 residues. V lost 0 bases, J lost 7 bases, and 15 bases lay in between. CDR3 loop: CASSQEIGRRGGYTF. CDR3 nucleotides: TGTGCCAGCAGCCAAGAAATCGGACGTCGGGGTGGCTACACCTTC.

This clonotype has ten or more counts. The chain couples TRBV9 to TRBJ2-5; 7 bases are a match to TRBD1. With V trimmed by 4 bases and J by 2 bases, 5 bases remained unmatched. CDR3 length: 14 amino acids. The germline V gene encodes CDR1 SGDLS and CDR2 YYNGEE. CDR3 sequence: CASSPSDRQETQYF. CDR3 sequence (DNA): TGTGCCAGCAGCCCTTCGGACAGGCAAGAGACCCAGTACTTC.

This clonotype was found many times. The rearrangement uses TRBV9 and TRBJ2-1; D is undetermined. CDR1 is SGDLS, CDR2 YYNGEE, per germline. The CDR3 runs to 13 residues. Trimming removed 0 bases at V and 3 bases at J, with 4 bases between. The CDR3 loop is CASSVANYNEQFF. CDR3 in DNA: TGTGCCAGCAGCGTAGCGAACTACAATGAGCAGTTCTTC.

For this clonotype: A far larger clone is just one base off, so this is likely a read error. The rearrangement uses TRBV7-9 and TRBJ2-2, with D perhaps matching TRBD1 (5 bases). The CDR3 covers 15 residues. Per the germline V gene, CDR1 is SEHNR and CDR2 is FQNEAQ (reference sequence). The V end was cut by 0 bases, the J end by 4 bases, with 9 bases between. CDR3 sequence reads: CASSLAQGPTGELFF. CDR3 coding DNA: TGTGCCAGCAGCTTAGCTCAGGGCCCCACCGGGGAGCTGTTTTTT.

Ten or more counts support this clonotype. The chain employs TRBV15 and TRBJ2-2, with D possibly matching TRBD2 (6 bases). V was cut by 9 bases and J by 4 bases, with 15 bases left in between. CDR1 is LNHNV, CDR2 YYDKDF, per germline (reference sequence). This CDR3 has 14 amino acids. CDR3 loop: CATGRGTSTGELFF. DNA of the CDR3: TGTGCCACGGGCCGGGGGACGAGCACCGGGGAGCTGTTTTTT. The variable domain in full, completed from reference TRBV15 and TRBJ2-2, reads DAMVIQNPRYQVTQFGKPVTLSCSQTLNHNVMYWYQQKSSQAPKLLFHYYDKDFNNEADTPDNFQSRRPNTSFCFLDIRSPGLGDTAMYLCATGRGTSTGELFFGEGSRLTVL.

In DNA form, the CDR3 reads TGTGCCAGCAGTTCCCATTTAACAGGTTCACCCCTCCACTTT. Residues: CASSSHLTGSPLHF. The rearrangement links TRBV7-9 to TRBJ1-6; weak D call: TRBD1 (5 bases). V lost 6 bases, J lost 9 bases, and 15 bases lay in between. The CDR3 has 14 residues. Germline V CDR1 and CDR2: SEHNR, FQNEAQ (reference sequence).

This sequence joins TRBV20-1 and TRBJ2-1; weak D call: TRBD2 (6 bases). This CDR3 comprises 12 residues. Germline V gene sequence: CDR1 DFQATT, CDR2 SNEGSKA (reference sequence). The ends were cut back, 6 bases at V and 15 bases at J, with 21 bases in the middle. CDR3: CSAANRWGRRFF. The CDR3 DNA sequence: TGCAGTGCCGCAAACCGGTGGGGGAGGCGGTTCTTC.

This chain joins TRBV28 and TRBJ2-3, with no clear D. CDR3 length equals 13 residues. The germline V gene has CDR1 MDHEN and CDR2 SYDVKM. V lost 6 bases, J lost 2 bases, and 9 bases lay in between. CDR3 sequence reads: CASSPVSTDTQYF. CDR3 DNA sequence: TGTGCCAGCAGCCCCGTATCCACAGATACGCAGTATTTT.

This clonotype came up a few times. A much larger clone sits a single nucleotide away, making a read error possible. This chain links TRBV3-1 with TRBJ2-7, with D possibly being TRBD2 (6 bases). Trimming removed 2 bases at V and 12 bases at J, with 20 bases between. The V gene's germline CDR1 is LGHDT and CDR2 YNNKEL (reference sequence). This CDR3 has 14 residues. This CDR3 reads CASSQRSIGSGRYF. CDR3 nucleotide sequence: TGTGCCAGCAGCCAACGTTCCATCGGGAGTGGAAGGTACTTC.

This clonotype was observed at least ten times. The V call is TRBV12-3 or TRBV12-4, the J call TRBJ1-2; 8 nucleotides line up with TRBD1. V was clipped by 4 bases and J by 4 bases; unmatched bases: 2. This CDR3 is 13 amino acids long. The CDR3 DNA follows: TGTGCCAGCAGTTGGACAGGGAGCTATGGCTACACCTTC. It translates to CASSWTGSYGYTF.

This clonotype has just a few counts. The chain uses TRBV6-5 and TRBJ2-2; D is perhaps TRBD1 (6 bases). The CDR3 extends over 15 amino acids. In germline, CDR1 is MNHEY, CDR2 SVGAGI. Between the trimmed V and J ends, which lost 6 bases and 6 bases, there was a span of 17 bases. CDR3 in amino acids: CASSYESEGAGELFF. The CDR3 DNA follows: TGTGCCAGCAGCTACGAGAGTGAGGGGGCCGGGGAGCTGTTTTTT.

This clonotype came up many times. This chain links TRBV20-1 with TRBJ1-3; D uncertain. Trimming pared 6 bases from V and 0 bases from J, leaving 12 bases between. The CDR3 is made up of 14 amino acids. Germline V gene lookup returns CDR1 DFQATT and CDR2 SNEGSKA (reference sequence). As DNA, the CDR3 is TGCAGTGCCAAGACGGCCCTCTCTGGAAACACCATATATTTT. Translating gives CSAKTALSGNTIYF.

The sample holds many counts of this clonotype. This chain links TRBV12-3 or TRBV12-4 with TRBJ2-1, with TRBD2 matching over 13 bases. This CDR3 spans 14 amino acids. J gave up 9 bases and V 10 bases, and 9 bases lay outside the gene matches. The CDR3 protein is CATTTSGGAGEQFF. The CDR3 DNA reads TGTGCCACAACAACTAGCGGGGGGGCAGGTGAGCAGTTCTTC.

The chain recombines TRBV19 with TRBJ2-1; 8 bases fit TRBD2. The CDR3 is 14 amino acids. Germline CDR1 and CDR2: LNHDA and SQIVND (reference sequence). V dropped 8 bases and J dropped 8; count of bases not matched to a gene: 11. The CDR3 loop reads CASSLTTSGHEQFF. In nucleotides, the CDR3 is TGTGCCAGTTCACTCACCACTAGCGGCCATGAGCAGTTCTTC.

This clonotype was picked up many times. The chain has TRBV11-1 and TRBJ2-5, with D possibly TRBD1 on 6 matching bases. Germline V gene lookup returns CDR1 SGHAT and CDR2 FQDESV (reference sequence). Trimming took off 5 bases at V and 2 bases at J, with 21 bases between the two ends. The CDR3 runs 17 residues. The CDR3 protein is CASSQNMIGTHQETQYF. The CDR3 DNA is TGTGCCAGCAGCCAGAACATGATCGGGACACATCAAGAGACCCAGTACTTC.

This clonotype was picked up many times. The chain carries TRBV18 and TRBJ1-5; no reliable D call. V dropped 6 bases and J dropped 0 bases, with 15 bases sitting between them. This CDR3 comprises 16 residues. Germline CDR1 reads KGHSH; CDR2 reads LQKENI. This CDR3 reads CASSNVGGNSNQPQHF. For the CDR3, the DNA is TGTGCCAGCTCCAACGTCGGAGGGAATAGCAATCAGCCCCAGCATTTT.

As concerns this clonotype: This sequence may be a read error, since a much larger clone differs from it by one base. The chain has TRBV7-8 and TRBJ2-7; possibly TRBD2 for D (6 bases). Germline V CDR1 and CDR2: SGHVS, FQNEAQ. The CDR3 sequence is 13 residues long. CDR3 region: CASGLAVSYEQYF. CDR3 bases: TGTGCCAGCGGCTTAGCGGTCTCCTACGAGCAGTACTTC.

The genes are TRBV6-1 and TRBJ2-7; 13 bases fit TRBD2. Losses at the gene ends were 5 bases for V and 4 bases for J; bases not matched to a gene: 11. The CDR3 covers 17 residues. Looked up from germline, CDR1 is MNHNS and CDR2 is SASEGT. The CDR3 loop is CASSPIVTSGGSYEQYF. CDR3 nucleotides: TGTGCCAGCAGTCCAATCGTGACTAGCGGGGGGTCGTACGAGCAGTACTTC.

This clonotype was counted at least ten times. CDR3 loop: CASSLRRGGTDTQYF. CDR3 bases: TGTGCCAGCAGTTTACGGCGGGGGGGCACAGATACGCAGTATTTT. The chain employs TRBV12-3 or TRBV12-4 and TRBJ2-3; 8 nucleotides line up with TRBD2. The CDR3 sequence is 15 residues long. V shed 2 bases, J shed 1 base, and the junction held 2 bases outside the gene matches.

Regarding this clonotype: Possible read error: a much larger clone is one base away. Here the CDR3 reads CAISATDTQYF. CDR3 sequence (DNA): TGCGCCATCAGTGCCACAGATACGCAGTATTTT. This chain connects TRBV10-2 to TRBJ2-3; D remains unclear. The germline CDR1 and CDR2 sequences are WSHSY and SAAADI. The CDR3 runs to 11 residues.

The V gene is TRBV6-2 or TRBV6-3, the J gene TRBJ1-1; D unclear. This CDR3 has 14 amino acids. Germline V lookup: CDR1 MNHEY, CDR2 SVGEGT. V lost 4 bases and J lost 4, with 13 bases in between. The CDR3 DNA follows: TGTGCCAGCAGTTCCCGGCGAGGGATCACTGAAGCTTTCTTT. Its translation: CASSSRRGITEAFF.